Listed here are 3 T cell receptor beta chains from one sample, sequenced in a study of shared clonotypes between healthy human individuals. Produced via immunoSEQ multiplex PCR; TCRdb's table is partial and in-frame only. The table records around 2.5 million clones, over 85% of them present only once. The sample was naive CD4+ T cells from PBMCs. Subset meaning: CD45RA+ positively selected. The receptors were sampled from a young man in good health. Some clones in this sample may be carry-over from other donors' samples.

The chain recombines TRBV29-1 with TRBJ2-4; D is perhaps TRBD1 (6 bases). This CDR3 is 16 amino acids long. V lost 7 bases and J lost 1, with 20 bases in between. Germline V gene data show CDR1 as SQVTM and CDR2 as ANQGSEA. The DNA for the CDR3 is TGCAGCGCCCAGAGAGGGGGTGGTTCGGCCAAAAACATTCAGTACTTC. It translates to CSAQRGGGSAKNIQYF.

This chain uses TRBV6-5 with TRBJ1-4, with TRBD1 matching over 7 bases. V dropped 5 bases and J dropped 2; count of bases not matched to a gene: 5. The CDR3 covers 15 residues. Per germline, CDR1 MNHEY and CDR2 SVGAGI. CDR3 loop: CASSATGATNEKLFF. DNA for the CDR3: TGTGCCAGCAGTGCCACAGGGGCGACTAATGAAAAACTGTTTTTT.

This chain links TRBV7-9 with TRBJ2-1, with a tentative D call TRBD1 (6 bases). V dropped 5 bases and J dropped 4 bases, with 9 bases sitting between them. The CDR3 has 13 amino acids. Germline V gene lookup returns CDR1 SEHNR and CDR2 FQNEAQ (reference sequence). For the CDR3, the DNA is TGTGCCAGCAGCAGGGACACGTACAATGAGCAGTTCTTC. It encodes CASSRDTYNEQFF.